This T cell receptor beta chain was observed in a study of technical replicates of blood from a handful of donors. The method was immunoSEQ multiplex PCR; TCRdb's version includes in-frame clones alone and lacks a portion of them. The sample includes about 81,000 clones, roughly 77% of them seen just once. J gave up 2 bases and V 2 bases, and 2 bases lay outside the gene matches. CDR3 length equals 17 residues. The germline V gene has CDR1 SGDLS and CDR2 YYNGEE. The sequence was collected from a human donor in good health. Some clones in this sample may be carry-over from other donors' samples. The specimen sequenced was PBMCs. The chain recombines TRBV9 with TRBJ2-3; 16 bases map to TRBD2. The CDR3 loop is CASSVGTSGRVTDTQYF. CDR3 bases: TGTGCCAGCAGCGTCGGGACTAGCGGGAGGGTCACAGATACGCAGTATTTT.